Below, 5 T cell receptor beta chains from the same sample are listed, as sequenced in a study of glioma-infiltrating T cells listed by TCRdb under 2016. TCRdb lists the instrument as Illumina MiSeq. The iRepertoire nested amplicon-rescue multiplex PCR (arm-PCR) platform was used to amplify TCR alpha and beta CDR3 regions from RNA. The public reads were reanalyzed by TCRdb: fastp trimming at Q25, MiXCR alignment, in-frame beta chains only. Each entry is one CDR3 protein sequence, shown with its most common DNA and genes. The sample data list more than 85,000 distinct CDR3 sequences, and approximately 26% of these were observed just once. Just under 35% of the sample comes from the top ten. Input material: glioma tissue, nonneoplastic brain tissue, or PBMCs (not recorded which). The source of these receptors is a human donor with low-grade glioma or glioblastoma, undergoing nonglioma brain surgery, or in good health (not recorded which).

This clonotype was observed at least ten times. This chain joins TRBV3-1 and TRBJ2-5, with TRBD2 as a possible D gene (5 bases). This CDR3 is built from 15 residues. The V gene lost 1 base and the J gene lost 2 bases, with 11 bases spanning the gap. Germline-derived CDR1 and CDR2 are LGHDT and YNNKEL (reference sequence). As DNA, the CDR3 is TGTGCCAGCAGCCAAGCGTTAGCGAGACAAGAGACCCAGTACTTC. It yields the protein CASSQALARQETQYF.

The V and J genes are TRBV7-9 and TRBJ1-4, with TRBD1 matching over 9 bases. The CDR3 extends over 15 amino acids. J lost 10 bases, V lost 4 bases, and 10 bases had no gene match. Germline values: CDR1 SEHNR, CDR2 FQNEAQ (reference sequence). The chain's CDR3 is CASSSGQGSIGKLFF. For the CDR3, the DNA is TGTGCCAGCAGCTCCGGACAGGGGTCAATCGGAAAACTGTTTTTT.

A remark on this clonotype: A clone one base away is much larger, so this may be a read error. This chain joins TRBV5-1 and TRBJ2-3, with TRBD1 as a possible D gene (6 bases). In germline, CDR1 is SGHRS, CDR2 YFSETQ. The CDR3 covers 14 residues. CDR3 loop: CASGVGQLTDTKYF. The CDR3 DNA is TGCGCCAGCGGGGTAGGACAGCTCACAGATACGAAGTATTTT. Full variable domain (missing parts from reference TRBV5-1 and TRBJ2-3): KAGVTQTPRYLIKTRGQQVTLSCSPISGHRSVSWYQQTPGQGLQFLFEYFSETQRNKGNFPGRFSGRQFSNSRSEMNVSTLELGDSALYLCASGVGQLTDTKYFGPGTRLTVL.

The chain couples TRBV10-3 to TRBJ2-7; D is undetermined. The CDR3 has 14 amino acids. Germline values: CDR1 ENHRY, CDR2 SYGVKD. Trimming pared 10 bases from V and 2 bases from J, leaving 18 bases between. CDR3 DNA sequence: TGTGCCAGAAGTCCACGTTTTTTCACCTACGAGCAGTACTTC. It specifies CARSPRFFTYEQYF.

As regards this clonotype: Since no conserved phenylalanine or tryptophan closes the CDR3, a read error is the likely cause. V gene TRBV6-5 combines with J gene TRBJ2-1; D remains unclear. Trimming took off 5 bases at V and 1 base at J, with 9 bases between the two ends. This CDR3 has 14 amino acids. Germline V gives CDR1 MNHEY, CDR2 SVGAGI. The CDR3 nucleotides are TGTGCCAGCAGTGAATTAGCTTCCTACAATGAGCAGTTCACC. As protein: CASSELASYNEQFT.